This T cell receptor beta chain was documented in a study of cytomegalovirus exposure and HLA in healthy donors. Study-level background: In a previous analysis, 117 million unique TCR beta sequences were found from 150 million to 200 million T cells.

This CDR3 contains 14 residues. Deletions cut 6 bases from V and 6 bases from J, with 17 bases between. Germline V gene data show CDR1 as SEHNR and CDR2 as FQNEAQ (reference sequence). As to this clone: What it recognizes is unknown.

Study observations and caveats: With high specificity and sensitivity, the classifier reportedly diagnosed cytomegalovirus status. As a later analysis revealed, the rate of TCR association differed by HLA locus, with DRB1 most and HLA-C fewest. In vitro, a few CMV-associated chains proved specific for CMV antigens.

13 Jbeta primers and 60 Vbeta primers were used for the PCR. Profiling relied on immunoSEQ multiplex PCR, and the TCRdb table lists in-frame clones only, not all of them. The repertoire consists of about 140,000 clones, with around three fifths occurring once and the leading ten covering approximately 1.7%. This receptor was taken from a male donor in good health and CMV-seronegative. The sequenced sample consisted of PBMCs. This chain links TRBV7-9 with TRBJ1-2, with D tentatively TRBD1 (6 bases). The CDR3 DNA reads as TGTGCCAGCAGTTCCTCAGGGGCTGATAATGGCTACACCTTC. Its protein is CASSSSGADNGYTF.